Listed below are T cell receptor beta chains from one sample, sequenced in a study of blood T cell repertoires in COVID-19. Clones were sequenced by immunoSEQ multiplex PCR, and TCRdb holds only the in-frame ones, with some missing. The sample yields some 220,000 clones, approximately 84% seen once. Sequenced material: peripheral blood. The receptors come from a man in his fifties or sixties who had recovered from COVID-19. Each CDR3 is given with its conserved first and last residue. Fields, in order: J gene, V gene, D gene, clone size, CDR3 length, CDR3 DNA, CDR3 protein. The D gene is left open where the match is weak. The size field is filled for only some rows; it gives once, few, many or a size class.

j_gene: TRBJ1-1; v_gene: TRBV11-2; d_gene: TRBD1; abundance: .; len: 16; CDR3nt: TGTGCCAGCAGCTTAGTACAGGGGCGTTCGAGCACTGAAGCTTTCTTT; CDR3aa: CASSLVQGRSSTEAFF
j_gene: TRBJ2-7; v_gene: TRBV7-8; d_gene: TRBD1; abundance: .; len: 17; CDR3nt: TGTGCCAGCAGCCCCATGGGGACAGGGTACCGTTTCCACGAGCAGTACTTC; CDR3aa: CASSPMGTGYRFHEQYF
j_gene: TRBJ2-2; v_gene: TRBV6-6; d_gene: TRBD2; abundance: .; len: 18; CDR3nt: TGTGCCAGCAGCCGACGGACTAGCGGGAGGGCTAACACCGGGGAGCTGTTTTTT; CDR3aa: CASSRRTSGRANTGELFF
j_gene: TRBJ2-1; v_gene: TRBV19; d_gene: .; abundance: .; len: 12; CDR3nt: TGTGCCAGTAGTACCCGACTAAATGAGCAGTTCTTC; CDR3aa: CASSTRLNEQFF
j_gene: TRBJ1-5; v_gene: TRBV21-1; d_gene: .; abundance: once; len: 15; CDR3nt: TGTGCCAGCAGCAAACTAGGGACAGGGCGACAGCCCCAGCATTTT; CDR3aa: CASSKLGTGRQPQHF
j_gene: TRBJ1-1; v_gene: TRBV27; d_gene: .; abundance: .; len: 13; CDR3nt: TGTGCCAGCAGTCTTCAGGGGAACACTGAAGCTTTCTTT; CDR3aa: CASSLQGNTEAFF
j_gene: TRBJ1-5; v_gene: TRBV6-6; d_gene: TRBD1; abundance: .; len: 20; CDR3nt: TGTGCCAGCAGTCGGAGGGACAGGGGGCGACAGGTTAGATCGGATCAGCCCCAGCATTTT; CDR3aa: CASSRRDRGRQVRSDQPQHF
j_gene: TRBJ1-1; v_gene: TRBV30; d_gene: .; abundance: .; len: 18; CDR3nt: TGTGCCTGGAGTAGCTGGGCAGCCCTGAATTATTTCAACACTGAAGCTTTCTTT; CDR3aa: CAWSSWAALNYFNTEAFF
j_gene: TRBJ1-2; v_gene: TRBV24-1; d_gene: .; abundance: once; len: 12; CDR3nt: TGTGCCGTGAGTGACAGGTTTTGGGGCTACACCTTC; CDR3aa: CAVSDRFWGYTF
j_gene: TRBJ1-3; v_gene: TRBV5-1; d_gene: .; abundance: once; len: 17; CDR3nt: TGCGCCAGCAGCTTGTCCGGGGGAGGCAACTCTGGAAACACCATATATTTT; CDR3aa: CASSLSGGGNSGNTIYF
j_gene: TRBJ2-1; v_gene: TRBV28; d_gene: TRBD1; abundance: .; len: 15; CDR3nt: TGTGCCAGCAGTTCCCCAGGGGGCCTCTCCAGTGAGCAGTTCTTC; CDR3aa: CASSSPGGLSSEQFF